The clone carrying this T cell receptor beta chain was recorded only once. Its specificity is unknown. Profiled with immunoSEQ multiplex PCR; TCRdb holds only in-frame clones, not every one. Of tens of thousands of clones in the sample, around 94% were seen once. The sample originates from a study of cytomegalovirus exposure and HLA in healthy donors. Whole-study results and caveats: The study labeled 170 or so TCR beta chains cytomegalovirus-associated. Reports showed the classifier diagnosing cytomegalovirus status with high specificity and sensitivity.

After removal of 1 base from V and 1 base from J, the junction contained 0 bases not matched to a gene. Germline V gene data show CDR1 as SGHVS and CDR2 as FQNEAQ. This CDR3 is 15 amino acids long. The approximately 120-subject validation cohort, separate from the 666-subject first cohort, included the donors. The V and J genes are TRBV7-8 and TRBJ2-2; TRBD2 agrees at 7 bases. This clonotype originated in a woman in her late teens or twenties in good health and CMV-seronegative. Material for sequencing was PBMCs. DNA for the CDR3: TGTGCCAGCAGCTTAGGCGGGGGGAACACCGGGGAGCTGTTTTTT. Translated: CASSLGGGNTGELFF.